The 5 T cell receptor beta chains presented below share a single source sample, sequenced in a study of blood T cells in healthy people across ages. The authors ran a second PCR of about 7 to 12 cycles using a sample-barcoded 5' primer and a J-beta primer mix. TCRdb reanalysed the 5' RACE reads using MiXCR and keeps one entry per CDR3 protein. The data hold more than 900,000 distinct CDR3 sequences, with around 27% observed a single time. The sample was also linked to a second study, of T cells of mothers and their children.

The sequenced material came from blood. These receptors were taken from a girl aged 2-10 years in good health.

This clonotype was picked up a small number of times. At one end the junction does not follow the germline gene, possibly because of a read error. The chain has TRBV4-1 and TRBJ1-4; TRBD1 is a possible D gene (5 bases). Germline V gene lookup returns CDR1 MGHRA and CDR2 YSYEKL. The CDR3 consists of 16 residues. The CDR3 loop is CASSLQPGPGNEKLLF. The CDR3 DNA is TGCGCCAGCAGCCTTCAACCGGGACCGGGAAATGAAAAACTGCTTTTT.

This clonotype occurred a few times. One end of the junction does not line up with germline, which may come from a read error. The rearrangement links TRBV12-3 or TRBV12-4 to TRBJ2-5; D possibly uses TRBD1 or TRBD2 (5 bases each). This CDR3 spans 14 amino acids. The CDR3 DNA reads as TGTGCCTGCAGTCGTCGGGACGGTAAAGAGACCCAGTACTTC. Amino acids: CACSRRDGKETQYF.

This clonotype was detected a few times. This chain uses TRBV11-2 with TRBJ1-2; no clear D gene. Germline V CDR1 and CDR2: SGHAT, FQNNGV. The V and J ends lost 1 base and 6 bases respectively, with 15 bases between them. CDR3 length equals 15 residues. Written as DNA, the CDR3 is TGTGCCAGCAGCTTAGGCCCGCCTGGGGTCGATGGCTACACCTTC. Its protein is CASSLGPPGVDGYTF.

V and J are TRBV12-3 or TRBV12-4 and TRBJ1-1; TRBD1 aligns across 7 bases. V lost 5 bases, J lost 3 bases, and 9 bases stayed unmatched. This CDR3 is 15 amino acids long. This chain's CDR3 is CASSPDRSWYTEAFF. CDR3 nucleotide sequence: TGTGCCAGCAGTCCGGACAGGTCGTGGTACACTGAAGCTTTCTTT.

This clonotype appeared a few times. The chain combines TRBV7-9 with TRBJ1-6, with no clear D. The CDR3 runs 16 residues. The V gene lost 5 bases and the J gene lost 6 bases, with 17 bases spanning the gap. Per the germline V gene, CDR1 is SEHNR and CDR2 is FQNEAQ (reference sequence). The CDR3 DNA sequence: TGTGCCAGCAGCGTCGCAAAAGGAGGTAGTAATTCACCCCTCCACTTT. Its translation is CASSVAKGGSNSPLHF.